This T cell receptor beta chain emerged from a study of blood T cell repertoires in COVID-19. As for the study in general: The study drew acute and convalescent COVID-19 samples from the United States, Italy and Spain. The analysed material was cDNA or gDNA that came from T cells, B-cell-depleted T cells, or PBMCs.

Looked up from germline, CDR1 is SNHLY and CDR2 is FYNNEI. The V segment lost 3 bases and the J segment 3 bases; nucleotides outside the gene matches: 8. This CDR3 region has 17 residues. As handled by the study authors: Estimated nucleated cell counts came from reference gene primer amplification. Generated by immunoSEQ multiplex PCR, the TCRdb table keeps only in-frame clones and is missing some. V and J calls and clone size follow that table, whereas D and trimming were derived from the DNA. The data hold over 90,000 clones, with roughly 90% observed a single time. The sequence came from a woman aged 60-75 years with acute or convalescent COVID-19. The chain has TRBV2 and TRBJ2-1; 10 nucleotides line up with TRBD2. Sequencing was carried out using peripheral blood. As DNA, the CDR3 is TGTGCCAGCAGTGATTTATCTATAGCGGGAGGCTACAATGAGCAGTTCTTC. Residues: CASSDLSIAGGYNEQFF. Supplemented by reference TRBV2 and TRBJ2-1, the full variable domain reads EPEVTQTPSHQVTQMGQEVILRCVPISNHLYFYWYRQILGQKVEFLVSFYNNEISEKSEIFDDQFSVERPDGSNFTLKIRSTKLEDSAMYFCASSDLSIAGGYNEQFFGPGTRLTVL.